The 23 T cell receptor beta chains given below trace back to one sample, sequenced in a study of response to subunit inactivated influenza vaccine. TCRdb re-called the RT-PCR reads with MiXCR, one entry per CDR3 protein. There are 500,000 to 550,000 distinct CDR3 sequences in the sample; approximately 7.8% occur only once, and about 12% lies in the top ten. Sequencing used PBMCs from blood, obtained roughly 24 months after vaccination. Receptors were obtained from a man aged 50 to 69 who received an inactivated influenza vaccine.

The V and J genes are TRBV19 and TRBJ2-7, with unresolved D. Per the germline V gene, CDR1 is LNHDA and CDR2 is SQIVND (reference sequence). This CDR3 contains 15 residues. V was trimmed by 3 bases and J by 3 bases, leaving 15 bases between them. In nucleotides, the CDR3 is TGTGCCAGTAGTATTTCTCGGGTCAGTATCTACGAGCAGTACTTC. It encodes CASSISRVSIYEQYF.

J is TRBJ2-7 and V is TRBV7-2; the D is unclear. Germline V gene data show CDR1 as SGHTA and CDR2 as FQGNSA. The ends were cut back, 4 bases at V and 0 bases at J, with 13 bases in the middle. CDR3 length: 15 amino acids. The CDR3 sequence is CASSYSSPSSYEQYF. CDR3 DNA sequence: TGTGCCAGCAGCTATAGCTCTCCGAGCTCCTACGAGCAGTACTTC.

The chain couples TRBV27 to TRBJ2-7; D tentatively fits TRBD1 or TRBD2 (5 bases each). The CDR3 runs to 13 residues. The V gene's germline CDR1 is MNHEY and CDR2 SMNVEV (reference sequence). V dropped 7 bases and J dropped 5 bases, with 15 bases sitting between them. CDR3 in DNA: TGTGCCAGCAAACTCCAGGGAGCCCACGAGCAGTACTTC. Translation gives CASKLQGAHEQYF.

This clonotype has a count of ten or more. The chain carries TRBV5-1 and TRBJ2-7; D uncertain. The V end was cut by 1 base, the J end by 2 bases, with 4 bases between. Germline CDR1 reads SGHRS; CDR2 reads YFSETQ. The CDR3 is 12 amino acids. CDR3 amino acids: CASSLFPYEQYF. In DNA form, the CDR3 reads TGCGCCAGCAGCTTGTTCCCCTACGAGCAGTACTTC.

This clonotype was counted a few times. The chain links TRBV20-1 to TRBJ1-2; D is unresolved. Trimming removed 6 bases at V and 3 bases at J, with 8 bases between. CDR1 is DFQATT and CDR2 is SNEGSKA in the germline V gene (reference sequence). The CDR3 is 11 amino acids. In DNA, the CDR3 is TGCAGTGCCCCGCGCGACTATGGCTACACCTTC. This encodes CSAPRDYGYTF.

This chain links TRBV5-1 with TRBJ2-2; D is possibly TRBD1 (7 bases). CDR1 is SGHRS, CDR2 YFSETQ, per germline. This CDR3 comprises 15 residues. V was shortened by 0 bases and J by 7 bases, with 13 bases between the two germline ends. CDR3 sequence reads: CASSLAPGGNGELFF. CDR3 DNA sequence: TGCGCCAGCAGCTTGGCCCCAGGGGGGAACGGGGAGCTGTTTTTT.

This clonotype was detected a few times. The gene calls are TRBV24-1 and TRBJ2-2; TRBD1 matches 9 bases. CDR1 KGHDR and CDR2 SFDVKD come from the germline V gene. There are 18 residues in the CDR3. V dropped 3 bases and J dropped 4; count of bases not matched to a gene: 11. CDR3 amino acids: CATSDAPGTGLATGELFF. The DNA for the CDR3 is TGTGCCACCAGTGATGCGCCCGGGACAGGGTTGGCCACCGGGGAGCTGTTTTTT.

This clonotype was observed at least ten times. This rearrangement joins TRBV20-1 to TRBJ2-7; D is undetermined. The CDR3 loop spans 12 amino acids. Germline-derived CDR1 and CDR2 are DFQATT and SNEGSKA (reference sequence). Trimming removed 3 bases from V and 2 bases from J, with 8 bases in between. The CDR3 protein is CSASGKTYEQYF. For the CDR3, the DNA is TGCAGTGCTAGTGGGAAAACCTACGAGCAGTACTTC.

This clonotype showed up many times. The chain has TRBV27 and TRBJ1-2; 8 bases are shared with TRBD1. V shed 5 bases and J 2 bases; nucleotides not matched to a gene: 16. Germline CDR1 MNHEY, CDR2 SMNVEV (reference sequence). The CDR3 consists of 18 residues. The CDR3 protein is CASSPLSIRTGKNYGYTF. Here the CDR3 DNA reads TGTGCCAGCAGTCCCCTCTCTATCCGGACAGGGAAAAACTATGGCTACACCTTC.

This clonotype was seen at least ten times. This sequence joins TRBV6-1 and TRBJ2-2; 8 nucleotides match TRBD1. This CDR3 has 17 amino acids. Germline lookup yields CDR1 MNHNS and CDR2 SASEGT. Trimming cost V 6 bases and J 3 bases; bases outside gene matches: 12. CDR3 DNA: TGTGCCAGCAGACGACAGGGGAGTTCTTTTTACACCGGGGAGCTGTTTTTT. It codes for CASRRQGSSFYTGELFF.

This clonotype was found a few times. This chain joins TRBV5-5 and TRBJ2-2; D remains unclear. CDR3 length: 14 residues. CDR1 is SGHKS and CDR2 is YYEKEE in the germline V gene (reference sequence). V gave up 0 bases and J gave up 4 bases, with 7 bases separating them. Here the CDR3 reads CASSLGRSTGELFF. The CDR3 DNA reads TGTGCCAGCAGCTTGGGTCGCAGCACCGGGGAGCTGTTTTTT.

This clonotype was counted between two and nine times. V usage is TRBV20-1 and J usage is TRBJ2-7, with TRBD2 matching 14 bases. Unmatched junction bases numbered 8, after V lost 6 bases and J lost 1 base. CDR1 and CDR2 from the germline V gene are DFQATT and SNEGSKA (reference sequence). The CDR3 is 16 amino acids. DNA of the CDR3: TGCAGTGCCCCTGGACTAGCGGGAGGTCCTTCCTACGAGCAGTACTTC. This sequence encodes CSAPGLAGGPSYEQYF.

This clonotype showed up just a few times. The genes are TRBV4-2 and TRBJ2-4; D is ambiguous. Germline CDR1 LGHNA, CDR2 YNFKEQ. The length of the CDR3 is 13 residues. Trimming took off 0 bases at V and 5 bases at J, with 5 bases between the two ends. CDR3 in amino acids: CASSQDMQNIQYF. DNA of the CDR3: TGTGCCAGCAGCCAAGACATGCAAAACATTCAGTACTTC.

This clonotype was seen repeatedly, ten times or more. The genes are TRBV12-3 or TRBV12-4 and TRBJ2-1; no clear D. Trimming stripped 0 bases from V and 10 bases from J, with 10 bases between. This CDR3 comprises 13 residues. For the CDR3, the DNA is TGTGCCAGCAGTTTAGCAAATGCCCCCGAGCAGTTCTTC. It translates to CASSLANAPEQFF.

This sequence joins TRBV7-6 and TRBJ2-1; D not certain. CDR3 length: 14 residues. The V end lost 5 bases, the J end lost 0 bases, and 8 bases lay between the germline ends. CDR1 and CDR2 (germline): SGHVS, FNYEAQ. The DNA of the CDR3 is TGTGCCAGCAGCAAGACGAGCTCCTACAATGAGCAGTTCTTC. Its translation is CASSKTSSYNEQFF.

This clonotype was seen many times. CDR3 nucleotide sequence: TGCGCCAGCAGCTTGGAACCCCTGAGGACTGAAGCTTTCTTT. This encodes CASSLEPLRTEAFF. The rearrangement uses TRBV5-1 and TRBJ1-1; the D is unclear. Germline V gene data show CDR1 as SGHRS and CDR2 as YFSETQ. Trimming removed 0 bases at V and 5 bases at J, with 11 bases between. This CDR3 has 14 residues.

Of note for this clonotype: A much larger clone differs by one base, so this may be a read error. This rearrangement joins TRBV12-3 or TRBV12-4 to TRBJ1-4; D perhaps matches TRBD1 (6 bases). V was trimmed by 6 bases and J by 9 bases, leaving 14 bases between them. The CDR3 loop spans 13 amino acids. The CDR3 region has the DNA TGTGCCAGCAGACCACAGGGAGGAAAAAAACTGTTTTTT. Its protein is CASRPQGGKKLFF.

This clonotype occurred many times. DNA for the CDR3: TGTGCCAGCAGCTTGTGGGAAAACACTGAAGCTTTCTTT. It specifies CASSLWENTEAFF. The rearrangement links TRBV5-4 to TRBJ1-1; D not resolved. The germline V gene has CDR1 SGHNT and CDR2 YYREEE (reference sequence). The CDR3 extends over 13 amino acids. V lost 1 base to trimming and J lost 2 bases, with 6 bases between them.

The chain recombines TRBV7-9 with TRBJ2-1; 8 nucleotides align to TRBD2. This CDR3 is 15 amino acids long. Trimming removed 4 bases from V and 9 bases from J; junction bases left unmatched: 11. Germline V lookup: CDR1 SEHNR, CDR2 FQNEAQ (reference sequence). The CDR3: CASSYDGTRLTEQFF. In nucleotides, the CDR3 is TGTGCCAGCAGCTATGATGGGACTAGGCTTACTGAGCAGTTCTTC.

The chain carries TRBV10-3 and TRBJ2-2; 8 bases match TRBD2. The CDR3 contains 15 residues. Germline CDR1 and CDR2: ENHRY and SYGVKD. The V and J ends lost 6 bases and 5 bases, in that order; junction bases with no gene match: 8. The CDR3: CAIRTDGRGTGELFF. The CDR3 bases are TGTGCCATCAGAACGGACGGGAGGGGAACCGGGGAGCTGTTTTTT.

This clonotype was seen more than once but under ten times. The gene calls are TRBV4-3 and TRBJ2-2; no definite D call. The CDR3 is 14 amino acids. CDR1 is LGHNA and CDR2 is YSLEER in the germline V gene. The germline V and J ends were trimmed by 0 bases and 6 bases, with 8 bases remaining between them. The CDR3 spells CASSQEPGPGELFF. The CDR3, as DNA: TGCGCCAGCAGCCAAGAGCCGGGCCCCGGGGAGCTGTTTTTT.

This clonotype was picked up many times. This sequence joins TRBV7-2 and TRBJ2-2; the D is unclear. The germline V and J ends were trimmed by 9 bases and 1 base, with 9 bases remaining between them. This CDR3 spans 13 amino acids. The germline CDR1 and CDR2 sequences are SGHTA and FQGNSA. The CDR3 region is CASKARNTGELFF. DNA of the CDR3: TGTGCCAGTAAAGCCAGGAACACCGGGGAGCTGTTTTTT.

This clonotype was detected a few times. The chain joins TRBV19 to TRBJ2-5, with D uncertain. Trimming removed 1 base from V and 0 bases from J, with 9 bases in between. Germline lookup yields CDR1 LNHDA and CDR2 SQIVND (reference sequence). The CDR3 totals 15 residues. The CDR3 sequence: CASSIGLVYQETQYF. The CDR3 nucleotides are TGTGCCAGTAGTATAGGATTAGTTTACCAAGAGACCCAGTACTTC.